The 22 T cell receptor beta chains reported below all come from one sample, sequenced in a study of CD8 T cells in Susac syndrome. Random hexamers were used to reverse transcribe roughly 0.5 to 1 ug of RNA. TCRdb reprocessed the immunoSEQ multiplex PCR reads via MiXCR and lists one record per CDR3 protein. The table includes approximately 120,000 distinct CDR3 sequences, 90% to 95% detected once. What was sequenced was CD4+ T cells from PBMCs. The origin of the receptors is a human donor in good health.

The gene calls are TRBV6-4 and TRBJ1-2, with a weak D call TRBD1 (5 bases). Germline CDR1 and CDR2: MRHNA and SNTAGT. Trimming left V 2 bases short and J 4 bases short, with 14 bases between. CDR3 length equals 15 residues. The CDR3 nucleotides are TGTGCCAGCAGTGACATGGCAGGGTCCCTCTATGGCTACACCTTC. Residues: CASSDMAGSLYGYTF.

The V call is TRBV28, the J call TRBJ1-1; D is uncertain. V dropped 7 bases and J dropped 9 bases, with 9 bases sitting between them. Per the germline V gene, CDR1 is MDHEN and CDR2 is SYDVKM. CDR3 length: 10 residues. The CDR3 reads CASKASKAFF. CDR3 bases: TGTGCCAGCAAAGCCAGCAAAGCTTTCTTT.

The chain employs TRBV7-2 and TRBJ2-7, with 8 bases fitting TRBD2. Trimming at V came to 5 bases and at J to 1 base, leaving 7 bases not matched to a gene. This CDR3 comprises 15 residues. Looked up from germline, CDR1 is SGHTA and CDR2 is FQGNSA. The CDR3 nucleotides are TGTGCCAGCAGCCCACTAGCGGTCCCTTCCTACGAGCAGTACTTC. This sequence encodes CASSPLAVPSYEQYF.

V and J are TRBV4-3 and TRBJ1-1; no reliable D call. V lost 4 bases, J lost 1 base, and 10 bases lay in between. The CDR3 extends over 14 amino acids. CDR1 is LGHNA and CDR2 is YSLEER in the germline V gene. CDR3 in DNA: TGCGCCAGCAGCCTTAGTAACCAGAACACTGAAGCTTTCTTT. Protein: CASSLSNQNTEAFF.

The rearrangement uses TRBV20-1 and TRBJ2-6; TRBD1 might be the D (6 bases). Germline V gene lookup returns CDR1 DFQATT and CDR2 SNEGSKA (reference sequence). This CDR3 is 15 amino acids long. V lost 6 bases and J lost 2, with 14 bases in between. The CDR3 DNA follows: TGCAGTGCAACGGGACAAGAAGCTGGGGCCAACGTCCTGACTTTC. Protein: CSATGQEAGANVLTF.

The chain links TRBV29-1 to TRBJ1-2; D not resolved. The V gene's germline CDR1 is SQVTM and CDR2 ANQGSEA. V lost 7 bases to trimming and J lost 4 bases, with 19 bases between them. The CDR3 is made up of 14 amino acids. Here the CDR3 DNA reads TGCAGCGCTCTCTTGGCGGGATCCGGCTATGGCTACACCTTC. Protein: CSALLAGSGYGYTF.

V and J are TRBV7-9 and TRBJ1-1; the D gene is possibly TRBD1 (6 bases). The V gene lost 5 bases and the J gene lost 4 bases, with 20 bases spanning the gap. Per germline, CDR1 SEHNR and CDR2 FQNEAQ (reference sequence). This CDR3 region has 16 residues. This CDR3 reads CASSVLLTGFRTEAFF. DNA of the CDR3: TGTGCCAGCAGCGTTCTCCTAACAGGGTTTCGCACTGAAGCTTTCTTT.

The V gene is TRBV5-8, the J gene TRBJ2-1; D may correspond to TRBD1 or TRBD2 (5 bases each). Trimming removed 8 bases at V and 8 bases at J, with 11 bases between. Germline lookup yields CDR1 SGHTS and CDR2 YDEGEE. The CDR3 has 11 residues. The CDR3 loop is CASPRGHEQFF. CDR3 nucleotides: TGTGCCAGTCCTCGGGGACATGAGCAGTTCTTC.

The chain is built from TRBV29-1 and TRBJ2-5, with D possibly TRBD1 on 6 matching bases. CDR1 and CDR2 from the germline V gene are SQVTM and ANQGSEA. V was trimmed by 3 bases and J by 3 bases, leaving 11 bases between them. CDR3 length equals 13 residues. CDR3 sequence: CSVETGGEETQYF. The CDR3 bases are TGCAGCGTTGAGACAGGAGGTGAAGAGACCCAGTACTTC.

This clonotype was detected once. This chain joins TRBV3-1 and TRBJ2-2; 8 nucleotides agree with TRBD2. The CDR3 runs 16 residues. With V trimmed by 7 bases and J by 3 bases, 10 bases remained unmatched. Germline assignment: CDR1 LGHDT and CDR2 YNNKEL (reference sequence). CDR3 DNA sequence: TGTGCCAGCACCTTCGGGAGCGGGAGAGACACCGGGGAGCTGTTTTTT. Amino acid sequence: CASTFGSGRDTGELFF. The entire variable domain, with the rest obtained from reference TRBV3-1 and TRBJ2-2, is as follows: DTAVSQTPKYLVTQMGNDKSIKCEQNLGHDTMYWYKQDSKKFLKIMFSYNNKELIINETVPNRFSPKSPDKAHLNLHINSLELGDSAVYFCASTFGSGRDTGELFFGEGSRLTVL.

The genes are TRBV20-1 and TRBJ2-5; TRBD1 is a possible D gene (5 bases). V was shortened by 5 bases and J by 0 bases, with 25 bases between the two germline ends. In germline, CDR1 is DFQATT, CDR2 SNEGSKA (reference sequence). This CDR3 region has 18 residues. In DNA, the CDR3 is TGCAGTGCTCCCCTCACAAGTAGACAGAGAAGGTACCAAGAGACCCAGTACTTC. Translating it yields CSAPLTSRQRRYQETQYF.

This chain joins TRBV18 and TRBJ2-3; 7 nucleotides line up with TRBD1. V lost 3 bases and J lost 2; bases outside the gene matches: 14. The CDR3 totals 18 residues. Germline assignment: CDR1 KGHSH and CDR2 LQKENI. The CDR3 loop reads CASSPVTGEWAFTDTQYF. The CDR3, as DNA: TGTGCCAGCTCACCGGTAACAGGGGAATGGGCCTTCACAGATACGCAGTATTTT.

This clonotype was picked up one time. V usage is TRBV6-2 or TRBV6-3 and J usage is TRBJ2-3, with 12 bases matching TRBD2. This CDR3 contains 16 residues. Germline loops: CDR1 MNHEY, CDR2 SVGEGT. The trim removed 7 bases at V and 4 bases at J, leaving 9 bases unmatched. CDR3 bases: TGTGCCAGCACCCCAAGGACTAGCGGGAACTCAGATACGCAGTATTTT. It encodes CASTPRTSGNSDTQYF.

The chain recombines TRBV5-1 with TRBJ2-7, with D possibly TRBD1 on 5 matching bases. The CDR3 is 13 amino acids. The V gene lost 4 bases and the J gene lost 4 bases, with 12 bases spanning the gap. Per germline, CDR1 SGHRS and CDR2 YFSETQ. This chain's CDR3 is CASSQDTPYEQYF. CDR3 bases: TGCGCCAGCAGCCAGGACACCCCGTACGAGCAGTACTTC.

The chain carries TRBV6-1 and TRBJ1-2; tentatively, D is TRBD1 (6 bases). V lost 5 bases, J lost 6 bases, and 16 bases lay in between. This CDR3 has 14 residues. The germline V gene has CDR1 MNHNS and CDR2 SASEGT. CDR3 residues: CASSPAWGADGYTF. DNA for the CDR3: TGTGCCAGCAGTCCAGCGTGGGGGGCGGATGGCTACACCTTC.

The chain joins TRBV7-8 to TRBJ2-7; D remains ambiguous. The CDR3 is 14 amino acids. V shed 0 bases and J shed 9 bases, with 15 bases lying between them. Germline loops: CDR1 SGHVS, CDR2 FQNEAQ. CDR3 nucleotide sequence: TGTGCCAGCAGCTTAGCGCTGCCCCAGGATGGGCAGTACTTC. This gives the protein CASSLALPQDGQYF.

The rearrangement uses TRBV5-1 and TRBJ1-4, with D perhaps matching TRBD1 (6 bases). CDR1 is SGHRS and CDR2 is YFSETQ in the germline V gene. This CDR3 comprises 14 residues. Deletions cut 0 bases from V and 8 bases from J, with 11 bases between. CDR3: CASSLGTEGEKLFF. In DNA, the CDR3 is TGCGCCAGCAGCTTGGGGACAGAGGGAGAAAAACTGTTTTTT.

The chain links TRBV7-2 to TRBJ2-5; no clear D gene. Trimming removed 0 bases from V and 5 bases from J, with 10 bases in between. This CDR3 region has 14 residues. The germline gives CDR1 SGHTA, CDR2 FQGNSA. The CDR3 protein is CASSLAGPRETQYF. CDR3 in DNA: TGTGCCAGCAGCTTAGCAGGTCCCAGGGAGACCCAGTACTTC. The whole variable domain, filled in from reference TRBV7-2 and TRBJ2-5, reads GAGVSQSPSNKVTEKGKDVELRCDPISGHTALYWYRQSLGQGLEFLIYFQGNSAPDKSGLPSDRFSAERTGGSVSTLTIQRTQQEDSAVYLCASSLAGPRETQYFGPGTRLLVL.

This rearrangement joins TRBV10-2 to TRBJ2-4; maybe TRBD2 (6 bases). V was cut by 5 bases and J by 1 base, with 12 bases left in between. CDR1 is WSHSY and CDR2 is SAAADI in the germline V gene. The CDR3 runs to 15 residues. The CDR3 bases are TGCGCCAGCAGTCGGGATCTAGCGGCCAAAAACATTCAGTACTTC. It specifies CASSRDLAAKNIQYF.

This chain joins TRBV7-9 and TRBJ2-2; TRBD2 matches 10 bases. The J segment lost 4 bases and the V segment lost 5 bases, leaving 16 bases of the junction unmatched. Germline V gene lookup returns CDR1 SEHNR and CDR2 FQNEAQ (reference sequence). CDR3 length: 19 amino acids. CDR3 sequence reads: CASSTVGRGTSDPTGELFF. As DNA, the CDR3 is TGTGCCAGCAGCACCGTGGGACGGGGGACTAGCGACCCCACCGGGGAGCTGTTTTTT.

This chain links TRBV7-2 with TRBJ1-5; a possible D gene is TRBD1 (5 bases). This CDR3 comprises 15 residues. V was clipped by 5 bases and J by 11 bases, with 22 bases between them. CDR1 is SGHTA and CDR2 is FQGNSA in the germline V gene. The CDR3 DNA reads TGTGCCAGCAGCCTCGGGACTCCCGGGTCCAAGTCCCAGCATTTT. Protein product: CASSLGTPGSKSQHF.

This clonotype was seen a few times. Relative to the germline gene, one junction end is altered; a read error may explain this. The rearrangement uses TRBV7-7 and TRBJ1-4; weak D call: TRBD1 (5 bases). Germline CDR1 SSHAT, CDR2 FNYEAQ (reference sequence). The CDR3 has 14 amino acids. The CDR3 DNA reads TGTGCTAGCAGCCCCGGGGGATCGAATGAAAAACTGTTTTTT. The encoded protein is CASSPGGSNEKLFF.